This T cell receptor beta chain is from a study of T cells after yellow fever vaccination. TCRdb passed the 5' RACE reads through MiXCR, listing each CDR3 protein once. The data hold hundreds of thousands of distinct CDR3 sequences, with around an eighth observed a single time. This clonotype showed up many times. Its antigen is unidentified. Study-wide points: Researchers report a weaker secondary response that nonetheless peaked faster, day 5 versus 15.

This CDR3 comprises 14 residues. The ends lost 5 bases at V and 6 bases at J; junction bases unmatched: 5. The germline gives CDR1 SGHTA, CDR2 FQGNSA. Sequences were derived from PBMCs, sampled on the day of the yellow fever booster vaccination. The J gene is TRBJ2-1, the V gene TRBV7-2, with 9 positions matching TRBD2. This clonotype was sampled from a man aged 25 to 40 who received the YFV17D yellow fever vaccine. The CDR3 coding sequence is TGTGCCAGCAGCCCCGTAGCGGGAGTCAATGAGCAGTTCTTC. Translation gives CASSPVAGVNEQFF.